The rows below give T cell receptor beta chains drawn from one sample of a study of CD8 T cells in ankylosing spondylitis. TCRdb used MiXCR to reprocess the 5' RACE reads, holding one entry per CDR3 protein. The table lists about 130,000 distinct CDR3 sequences, 17% of them singletons. Sequenced sample: blood, either unsorted or a sorted T cell fraction (not recorded which). The origin of the receptors is a male donor with ankylosing spondylitis. The CDR3 runs from the conserved cysteine through the conserved F or W. The D gene is left open where the match is weak. For some rows the clone size is stated as once, few or many, or as a class when expanded; others skip it.

v_gene,j_gene,abundance,d_gene,CDR3aa,CDR3nt
TRBV5-6,TRBJ1-2,-,TRBD1,CASSLDFTGGAGYGYTF,TGTGCCAGCAGCTTGGATTTTACAGGGGGCGCCGGCTATGGCTACACCTTC
TRBV9,TRBJ2-2,many,-,CASSVGRGGNTGELFF,TGTGCCAGCAGCGTAGGGCGGGGCGGGAACACCGGGGAGCTGTTTTTT
TRBV6-5,TRBJ1-4,-,-,CASSYSGRANEKLFF,TGTGCCAGCAGTTACTCGGGCAGGGCTAATGAAAAACTGTTTTTT
TRBV12-3/TRBV12-4,TRBJ2-7,-,TRBD2,CASSFTSGPPYEQYF,TGTGCCAGCAGTTTTACTAGCGGGCCTCCCTACGAGCAGTACTTC
TRBV9,TRBJ2-1,-,-,CASSVGASYEQFF,TGTGCCAGCAGCGTAGGGGCAAGTTATGAGCAGTTCTTC
TRBV3-1,TRBJ1-2,few,-,CASSSDSWGGYTF,TGTGCCAGCAGCTCCGACAGCTGGGGAGGCTACACCTTC
TRBV5-1,TRBJ2-2,many,TRBD2,CASSLELAANTGELFF,TGCGCCAGCAGCTTGGAGCTAGCGGCAAACACCGGGGAGCTGTTTTTT
TRBV29-1,TRBJ2-7,few,-,CSVELGYEQYF,TGCAGCGTTGAATTGGGTTACGAGCAGTACTTC
TRBV9,TRBJ2-5,-,TRBD1,CASSAGTATTETQYF,TGTGCCAGCAGCGCAGGGACAGCCACGACGGAGACCCAGTACTTC
TRBV7-2,TRBJ2-3,few,TRBD2,CASSPRGLAGGRFTQYF,TGTGCCAGCAGCCCACGGGGACTAGCGGGCGGACGGTTTACGCAGTATTTT
TRBV7-9,TRBJ2-1,-,TRBD2,CASSRTSGTPGHRFF,TGTGCCAGCAGCCGGACTAGCGGGACCCCCGGTCATAGGTTCTTC